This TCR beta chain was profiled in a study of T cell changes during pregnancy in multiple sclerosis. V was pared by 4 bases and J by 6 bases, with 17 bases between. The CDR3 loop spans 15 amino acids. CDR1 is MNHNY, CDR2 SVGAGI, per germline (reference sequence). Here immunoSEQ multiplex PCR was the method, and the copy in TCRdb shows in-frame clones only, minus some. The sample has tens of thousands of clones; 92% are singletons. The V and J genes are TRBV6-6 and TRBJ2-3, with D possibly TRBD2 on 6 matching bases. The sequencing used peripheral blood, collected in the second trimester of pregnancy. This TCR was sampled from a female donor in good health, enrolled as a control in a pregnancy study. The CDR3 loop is CASSSPGVGRDTQYF. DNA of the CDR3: TGTGCCAGCAGTTCCCCGGGGGTGGGGAGGGATACGCAGTATTTT.